This record covers a single TCR beta chain. The sample originates from a study of T cell changes during pregnancy in multiple sclerosis. With 6 bases removed from V and 4 bases from J, the gap between germline ends came to 9 bases. From germline, CDR1 is MNHNS and CDR2 SASEGT. The CDR3 runs to 13 residues. TCRdb's table, derived via immunoSEQ multiplex PCR, lists solely in-frame clones and lacks some. Of approximately 38,000 clones listed, 91% are singletons. The V gene is TRBV6-1, the J gene TRBJ2-2; D possibly corresponds to TRBD2 (5 bases). The source is a female donor with multiple sclerosis, enrolled in a pregnancy study. The sample was CD8+ T cells from peripheral blood mononuclear cells, taken in the second trimester of pregnancy. The DNA for the CDR3 is TGTGCCAGCAGAGGGAGAGTCACCGGGGAGCTGTTTTTT. This gives the protein CASRGRVTGELFF.